The next 16 T cell receptor beta chains were all read from a single sample in a study of T-cell memory formation after mild COVID-19. TCRdb passed the 5' RACE reads through MiXCR, listing each CDR3 protein once. The repertoire consists of about 140,000 distinct CDR3 sequences, with about 14% occurring once and the leading ten covering roughly 13%. Sequenced material: PBMCs or a T cell subset sorted from them (not recorded which). The receptors come from an adult woman who had mild COVID-19 (a few samples of this study predate the infection). Cell type and time point are not known.

The V gene is TRBV27, the J gene TRBJ2-7, with D unclear. Trimming removed 5 bases at V and 6 bases at J, with 8 bases between. This CDR3 region has 11 residues. Germline loops: CDR1 MNHEY, CDR2 SMNVEV (reference sequence). The DNA for the CDR3 is TGTGCCAGCAGTCCTAAGGGCGAGCAGTACTTC. This translates into CASSPKGEQYF.

The chain couples TRBV5-4 to TRBJ1-2; no reliable D call. This CDR3 has 13 residues. Deletions cut 2 bases from V and 4 bases from J, with 9 bases between. The germline V gene has CDR1 SGHNT and CDR2 YYREEE (reference sequence). In DNA, the CDR3 is TGTGCCAGCAGCTTTAACAGTGGCTATGGCTACACCTTC. Residues: CASSFNSGYGYTF.

This clonotype was recorded a few times. The J gene is TRBJ1-4, the V gene TRBV5-5, with a tentative D call TRBD1 (5 bases). Trimming took 0 bases from V and 7 from J, leaving 13 bases between them. Germline loops: CDR1 SGHKS, CDR2 YYEKEE (reference sequence). This CDR3 has 15 residues. In DNA form, the CDR3 reads TGTGCCAGCAGCTTGGGAGGGACTCGGATTGAAAAACTGTTTTTT. It yields the protein CASSLGGTRIEKLFF.

This chain's CDR3 is CAISEPTLSGYEQYF. Here the CDR3 DNA reads TGTGCCATCAGTGAGCCGACCCTAAGCGGCTACGAGCAGTACTTC. This chain joins TRBV10-3 and TRBJ2-7, with D maybe TRBD2 (5 bases). This CDR3 region has 15 residues. The V and J ends lost 2 bases and 3 bases respectively, with 14 bases between them. Germline assignment: CDR1 ENHRY and CDR2 SYGVKD.

The V call is TRBV6-6, the J call TRBJ2-1, with 7 bases that match TRBD1. This CDR3 contains 17 residues. Germline V gene sequence: CDR1 MNHNY, CDR2 SVGAGI (reference sequence). J lost 12 bases, V lost 5 bases, and 22 bases had no gene match. The CDR3 bases are TGTGCCAGCAGTACGTATACAGGGGACCGTCCGGAGTATGGGCAGTTCTTC. Its protein is CASSTYTGDRPEYGQFF.

The chain employs TRBV7-3 and TRBJ2-1, with a weak D call TRBD1 (5 bases). Germline-derived CDR1 and CDR2 are SGHTA and FQGTGA. Trimming stripped 5 bases from V and 2 bases from J, with 22 bases between. The CDR3 loop spans 18 amino acids. CDR3 sequence (DNA): TGTGCCAGCAGCCTAAACCTCCCAGGGCCCAAACCCTACAATGAGCAGTTCTTC. This codes for CASSLNLPGPKPYNEQFF.

This clonotype has only a few counts. The CDR3 loop is CASSLWGGRTEAFF. The CDR3 DNA follows: TGTGCCAGCAGCTTGTGGGGCGGGCGCACTGAAGCTTTCTTT. V and J are TRBV5-5 and TRBJ1-1, with a weak D call TRBD1 (5 bases). V was trimmed by 1 base and J by 4 bases, leaving 11 bases between them. The CDR3 loop spans 14 amino acids. Germline CDR1 SGHKS, CDR2 YYEKEE (reference sequence).

This clonotype was recorded at least ten times. This rearrangement joins TRBV5-1 to TRBJ2-2; D may be TRBD1 or TRBD2 (5 bases each). Germline CDR1 SGHRS, CDR2 YFSETQ. Trimming left V 4 bases short and J 4 bases short, with 11 bases between. The length of the CDR3 is 14 residues. The CDR3: CASSLDGATGELFF. Written as DNA, the CDR3 is TGCGCCAGCAGCCTAGACGGGGCCACCGGGGAGCTGTTTTTT.

This clonotype was seen only a few times. This sequence joins TRBV2 and TRBJ2-7; tentatively, D is TRBD2 (5 bases). This CDR3 comprises 16 residues. The germline CDR1 and CDR2 sequences are SNHLY and FYNNEI. Trimming shortened V by 7 bases and J by 0 bases, and 19 bases separated the two germline ends. The CDR3 region has the DNA TGTGCCAGCAAGAAGGAGGTAGATTCCGCCTCCTACGAGCAGTACTTC. Translating gives CASKKEVDSASYEQYF.

This clonotype has only a few counts. This chain links TRBV11-2 with TRBJ1-1; D gene ambiguous. The CDR3 sequence is 14 residues long. V was pared by 1 base and J by 4 bases, with 10 bases between. CDR1 and CDR2 (germline): SGHAT, FQNNGV. As DNA, the CDR3 is TGTGCCAGCAGCTTAGCCGCGTCGGCCACTGAAGCTTTCTTT. This gives the protein CASSLAASATEAFF.

J is TRBJ2-6 and V is TRBV7-2; TRBD1 matches 8 bases. Germline CDR1 is SGHTA and CDR2 is FQGNSA. The CDR3 extends over 17 amino acids. V lost 5 bases to trimming and J lost 0 bases; unmatched junction nucleotides: 6. The CDR3, as DNA: TGTGCCAGCAGCCTCCAGGGGGCCCGCTCTGGGGCCAACGTCCTGACTTTC. Its protein product is CASSLQGARSGANVLTF. The full variable domain, with the rest looked up from reference TRBV7-2 and TRBJ2-6, is GAGVSQSPSNKVTEKGKDVELRCDPISGHTALYWYRQSLGQGLEFLIYFQGNSAPDKSGLPSDRFSAERTGGSVSTLTIQRTQQEDSAVYLCASSLQGARSGANVLTFGAGSRLTVL.

The table lists this clonotype with a few counts. The V gene is TRBV18, the J gene TRBJ2-5; TRBD2 matches 8 bases. The CDR3 is made up of 17 amino acids. V gave up 3 bases and J gave up 5 bases; unmatched junction bases: 14. Germline V CDR1 and CDR2: KGHSH, LQKENI. CDR3 coding DNA: TGTGCCAGCTCACCGTTCTTCAAGAGCGGGGGAAGGGAGACCCAGTACTTC. It codes for CASSPFFKSGGRETQYF.

The genes are TRBV27 and TRBJ2-7; 11 bases are shared with TRBD2. The length of the CDR3 is 17 residues. The J segment lost 2 bases and the V segment lost 2 bases, leaving 8 bases of the junction unmatched. The germline gives CDR1 MNHEY, CDR2 SMNVEV (reference sequence). CDR3 protein: CASSLGPSGRLPYEQYF. CDR3 in DNA: TGTGCCAGCAGTTTAGGGCCTAGCGGGAGGTTACCCTACGAGCAGTACTTC.

The rearrangement uses TRBV20-1 and TRBJ1-5; no clear D gene. The ends were cut back, 3 bases at V and 7 bases at J, with 19 bases in the middle. This CDR3 is built from 15 residues. Looked up from germline, CDR1 is DFQATT and CDR2 is SNEGSKA (reference sequence). The CDR3 sequence: CSARSTKVVGQPQHF. The CDR3 coding sequence is TGCAGTGCTAGGAGTACCAAGGTTGTTGGGCAGCCCCAGCATTTT.

This clonotype was seen a few times. J is TRBJ2-5 and V is TRBV25-1, with 7 bases identical to TRBD1. This CDR3 has 13 amino acids. The J segment lost 6 bases and the V segment lost 4 bases, leaving 5 bases of the junction unmatched. The germline V gene has CDR1 MGHDK and CDR2 SYGVNS. The CDR3 DNA is TGTGCCAGCAGTGGGACAGGCCCGAAGACCCAGTACTTC. It encodes CASSGTGPKTQYF.

The V call is TRBV10-3, the J call TRBJ2-1; the match to TRBD2 covers 7 bases. The V segment lost 2 bases and the J segment 2 bases; nucleotides outside the gene matches: 6. Germline assignment: CDR1 ENHRY and CDR2 SYGVKD. This CDR3 is built from 16 residues. CDR3 amino acids: CAISEGSGGAYNEQFF. CDR3 nucleotides: TGTGCCATCAGTGAGGGATCGGGGGGAGCCTACAATGAGCAGTTCTTC.